The text below deals with one T cell receptor beta chain. The PCR used 60 Vbeta and 13 Jbeta primers. Clones were read by immunoSEQ multiplex PCR, and TCRdb kept only the in-frame ones, dropping some. This table has approximately 120,000 clones, under 90% appearing once. The entry originates in a study of cytomegalovirus exposure and HLA in healthy donors. V lost 3 bases, J lost 4 bases, and 6 bases stayed unmatched. The CDR3 contains 14 residues. Germline V lookup: CDR1 MNHEY, CDR2 SMNVEV (reference sequence). The sequenced material came from PBMCs. The gene calls are TRBV27 and TRBJ2-7, with TRBD2 matching 7 bases. This receptor was obtained from a middle-aged woman in good health and CMV-seropositive. CDR3 nucleotides: TGTGCCAGCAGTTTGAGCGGGATTGGGTACGAGCAGTACTTC. It codes for CASSLSGIGYEQYF.